The 20 T cell receptor beta chains listed next were all sequenced from one sample in a study of shared clonotypes between healthy human individuals. Some clones are missing from TCRdb's copy, which holds only in-frame ones; the method was immunoSEQ multiplex PCR. The repertoire includes a few hundred thousand clones, 74% of them detected once, and 10% sits in the top ten. Sequencing used memory CD4+ T cells sorted from blood. Subset given: CD45RA-negative fraction. Receptor source: a man in his thirties or forties in good health.

The CDR3 loop reads CASSSERDSGNTIYF. The CDR3 nucleotides are TGTGCCAGCAGTTCCGAGAGGGACTCTGGAAACACCATATATTTT. V gene TRBV6-6 combines with J gene TRBJ1-3; D remains ambiguous. The V end was cut by 4 bases, the J end by 0 bases, with 10 bases between. This CDR3 is 15 amino acids long. Germline V gene lookup returns CDR1 MNHNY and CDR2 SVGAGI (reference sequence).

This clone was seen a few times. V is TRBV5-1 and J is TRBJ2-3; D assignment may be TRBD1 or TRBD2 (5 bases each). The CDR3 loop spans 16 amino acids. The V gene's germline CDR1 is SGHRS and CDR2 YFSETQ. V was cut by 4 bases and J by 2 bases, with 17 bases left in between. The CDR3 loop reads CASSRAGTQVTDTQYF. The CDR3 DNA follows: TGCGCCAGCAGCCGCGCCGGGACCCAGGTCACAGATACGCAGTATTTT.

This clone was recorded only once. V usage is TRBV4-2 and J usage is TRBJ2-1, with a possible D match to TRBD2 (5 bases). Trimming pared 6 bases from V and 5 bases from J, leaving 14 bases between. CDR1 is LGHNA, CDR2 YNFKEQ, per germline. The CDR3 extends over 14 amino acids. In nucleotides, the CDR3 is TGTGCCAGCAGAATCTATAGCGCCGACAATGAGCAGTTCTTC. It translates to CASRIYSADNEQFF.

As concerns this clone: A read error is likely here: a far larger clone is one base away. This sequence joins TRBV28 and TRBJ1-1; TRBD1 might be the D (5 bases). With 2 bases removed from V and 1 base from J, the gap between germline ends came to 5 bases. Germline V lookup: CDR1 MDHEN, CDR2 SYDVKM. The CDR3 has 13 residues. The CDR3 DNA follows: TGTGCCAGCAGTTTAGGGGGGAACACTGAAGCTTTCTTT. This sequence encodes CASSLGGNTEAFF.

The rearrangement links TRBV15 to TRBJ2-3, with D possibly being TRBD2 (6 bases). Germline V gives CDR1 LNHNV, CDR2 YYDKDF (reference sequence). The V and J ends lost 5 bases and 3 bases respectively, with 12 bases between them. This CDR3 is 14 amino acids long. As DNA, the CDR3 is TGTGCCACCAGCGTCCGGGACTTAACAGATACGCAGTATTTT. It codes for CATSVRDLTDTQYF.

This clone is a singleton in its sample. This rearrangement joins TRBV7-8 to TRBJ1-5; D not certain. V was cut by 4 bases and J by 4 bases, with 14 bases left in between. The CDR3 covers 15 residues. The V gene's germline CDR1 is SGHVS and CDR2 FQNEAQ. CDR3: CASSYGRLGNQPQHF. CDR3 bases: TGTGCCAGCAGCTATGGCAGATTAGGTAATCAGCCCCAGCATTTT.

The genes are TRBV7-6 and TRBJ2-1; 8 bases agree with TRBD2. The CDR3 contains 18 residues. Germline CDR1 reads SGHVS; CDR2 reads FNYEAQ. V lost 5 bases and J lost 0; bases outside the gene matches: 12. The CDR3 nucleotides read TGTGCCAGCAGCCGACTCCGATCGAGCGGGAGCTCCTACAATGAGCAGTTCTTC. Translation gives CASSRLRSSGSSYNEQFF.

The V call is TRBV19, the J call TRBJ2-2; TRBD2 matches at 12 bases. Germline-derived CDR1 and CDR2 are LNHDA and SQIVND (reference sequence). The CDR3 consists of 14 residues. With V trimmed by 6 bases and J by 6 bases, 2 bases remained unmatched. The CDR3 loop reads CASSGLAGSGELFF. CDR3 nucleotides: TGTGCCAGTAGCGGACTAGCGGGATCCGGGGAGCTGTTTTTT.

The rearrangement links TRBV30 to TRBJ2-2; D assignment may be TRBD1 or TRBD2 (6 bases each). This CDR3 has 15 residues. The V end was cut by 4 bases, the J end by 1 base, with 13 bases between. Looked up from germline, CDR1 is GTSNPN and CDR2 is SVGIG (reference sequence). The CDR3 sequence is CAWNRRGMNTGELFF. The CDR3 DNA is TGTGCCTGGAATAGGAGGGGGATGAACACCGGGGAGCTGTTTTTT.

The chain links TRBV15 to TRBJ2-7; D gene ambiguous. This CDR3 is 13 amino acids long. Germline V gene data show CDR1 as LNHNV and CDR2 as YYDKDF (reference sequence). Trimming shortened V by 1 base and J by 2 bases, and 6 bases separated the two germline ends. DNA for the CDR3: TGTGCCACCAGCAGAGGAGCCCCCTACGAGCAGTACTTC. It yields the protein CATSRGAPYEQYF.

This clone was seen a handful of times. At one boundary the junction diverges from the germline segment, which might be a read error. The chain recombines TRBV2 with TRBJ2-5, with D possibly being TRBD2 (6 bases). CDR3 length: 12 residues. The germline V gene encodes CDR1 SNHLY and CDR2 FYNNEI. This CDR3 is CASSESFLASNF. The DNA of the CDR3 is TGTGCCAGCAGTGAAAGCTTCCTAGCGTCCAACTTC. Based on the CDR3 plus reference TRBV2 and TRBJ2-5, the full variable domain is EPEVTQTPSHQVTQMGQEVILRCVPISNHLYFYWYRQILGQKVEFLVSFYNNEISEKSEIFDDQFSVERPDGSNFTLKIRSTKLEDSAMYFCASSESFLASNFGPGTRLLVL.

The chain recombines TRBV7-3 with TRBJ2-2; 8 bases fit TRBD2. Per the germline V gene, CDR1 is SGHTA and CDR2 is FQGTGA. The J segment lost 4 bases and the V segment lost 3 bases, leaving 13 bases of the junction unmatched. There are 18 residues in the CDR3. Here the CDR3 reads CASSLGTGLAGATGELFF. CDR3 DNA sequence: TGTGCCAGCAGCTTGGGGACTGGGCTAGCGGGTGCCACCGGGGAGCTGTTTTTT.

The chain combines TRBV5-4 with TRBJ2-3, with D tentatively TRBD2 (6 bases). Germline lookup yields CDR1 SGHNT and CDR2 YYREEE (reference sequence). Trimming shortened V by 0 bases and J by 0 bases, and 8 bases separated the two germline ends. The CDR3 extends over 15 amino acids. The CDR3 bases are TGTGCCAGCAGCTTGGCGGGACTTAGCACAGATACGCAGTATTTT. Translating it yields CASSLAGLSTDTQYF.

The chain links TRBV2 to TRBJ2-7; possible D gene TRBD2, 6 bases. Germline CDR1 is SNHLY and CDR2 is FYNNEI. Between the trimmed V and J ends, which lost 8 bases and 6 bases, there was a span of 17 bases. The CDR3 totals 13 residues. CDR3 amino acids: CASEGTPGVEQYF. CDR3 DNA: TGTGCCAGCGAGGGGACGCCGGGAGTCGAGCAGTACTTC.

This clone was seen ten or more times. The V call is TRBV5-4, the J call TRBJ2-7, with D possibly being TRBD2 (5 bases). This CDR3 has 15 residues. Germline V gene sequence: CDR1 SGHNT, CDR2 YYREEE (reference sequence). Trimming shortened V by 0 bases and J by 0 bases, and 10 bases separated the two germline ends. CDR3 residues: CASSLDAGRSYEQYF. The CDR3 nucleotides read TGTGCCAGCAGCTTGGACGCGGGCCGCTCCTACGAGCAGTACTTC.

The chain employs TRBV10-1 and TRBJ2-1; D gene ambiguous. This CDR3 has 13 amino acids. CDR1 is WNHNN, CDR2 SYGVQD, per germline (reference sequence). V lost 6 bases and J 7 bases, leaving 13 bases between the germline ends. The CDR3 loop reads CASSSGVRNEQFF. The CDR3 DNA is TGCGCCAGCAGCTCGGGTGTCCGGAATGAGCAGTTCTTC.

This sequence joins TRBV28 and TRBJ1-2; no reliable D call. CDR1 and CDR2 from the germline V gene are MDHEN and SYDVKM. This CDR3 has 19 amino acids. Trimming took 6 bases from V and 7 from J, leaving 33 bases between them. CDR3 nucleotides: TGTGCCAGCAGGAGAATCCCCTTGTCGGGAGGCCTAGGGAATATTGGCTACACCTTC. Amino acid sequence: CASRRIPLSGGLGNIGYTF.

This clone has a count of ten or more. This chain connects TRBV14 to TRBJ2-2; D might be TRBD1 (7 bases). Germline CDR1 is SGHDN and CDR2 is FVKESK. CDR3 length: 16 residues. The V end lost 3 bases, the J end lost 4 bases, and 15 bases lay between the germline ends. The CDR3 sequence is CASSHRGVIGTGELFF. In nucleotides, the CDR3 is TGTGCCAGCAGCCACAGGGGGGTAATTGGCACCGGGGAGCTGTTTTTT.

This clone occurred a few times. CDR3: CASRVNPQTDTQYF. In DNA, the CDR3 is TGTGCCAGCAGAGTAAACCCACAAACAGATACGCAGTATTTT. The J gene is TRBJ2-3, the V gene TRBV6-4; D is ambiguous. Trimming removed 6 bases from V and 3 bases from J, with 13 bases in between. Germline CDR1 and CDR2: MRHNA and SNTAGT. CDR3 length equals 14 residues.

This chain links TRBV7-9 with TRBJ2-5; D not resolved. Germline V gene lookup returns CDR1 SEHNR and CDR2 FQNEAQ (reference sequence). The V gene lost 2 bases and the J gene lost 3 bases, with 4 bases spanning the gap. This CDR3 is 12 amino acids long. CDR3 amino acids: CASSLQEETQYF. The CDR3 DNA sequence: TGTGCCAGCAGCTTACAGGAAGAGACCCAGTACTTC.